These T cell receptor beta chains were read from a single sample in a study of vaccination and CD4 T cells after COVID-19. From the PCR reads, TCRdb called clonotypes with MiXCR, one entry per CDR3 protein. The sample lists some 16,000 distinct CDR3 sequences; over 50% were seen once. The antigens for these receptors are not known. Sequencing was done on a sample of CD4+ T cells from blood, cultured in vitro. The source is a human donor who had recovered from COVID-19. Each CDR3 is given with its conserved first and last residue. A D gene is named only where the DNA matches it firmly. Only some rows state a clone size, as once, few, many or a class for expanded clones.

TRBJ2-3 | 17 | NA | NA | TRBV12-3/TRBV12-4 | CASSTTQGGGFSDTQYF | TGTGCCAGCAGTACGACTCAGGGAGGGGGGTTCTCAGATACGCAGTATTTT
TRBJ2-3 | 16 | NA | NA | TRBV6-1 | CAGKQDPSFGTDTQYF | TGTGCGGGTAAACAGGACCCGAGTTTTGGGACAGATACGCAGTATTTT
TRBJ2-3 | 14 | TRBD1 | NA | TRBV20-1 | CSAKGQVSTDTQYF | TGCAGTGCAAAGGGACAGGTTAGCACAGATACGCAGTATTTT
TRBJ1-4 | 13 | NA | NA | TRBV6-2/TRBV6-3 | CASSYGDRTWVFF | TGTGCCAGCAGTTACGGGGATCGCACCTGGGTGTTTTTT
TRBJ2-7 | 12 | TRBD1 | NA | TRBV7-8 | CASSPRTGGWYF | TGTGCCAGCAGCCCTCGGACAGGGGGATGGTACTTC
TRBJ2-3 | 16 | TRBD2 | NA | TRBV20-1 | CSAREGTLAGGHTQYF | TGCAGTGCTAGAGAGGGGACACTAGCGGGGGGGCATACGCAGTATTTT
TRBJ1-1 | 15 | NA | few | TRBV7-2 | CASSGPGTQTTEAFF | TGTGCCAGCAGCGGGCCCGGGACACAGACCACTGAAGCTTTCTTT
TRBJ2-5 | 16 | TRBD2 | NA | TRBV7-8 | CASSPGTSGAQETQYF | TGTGCCAGCAGCCCTGGGACTAGCGGAGCCCAAGAGACCCAGTACTTC
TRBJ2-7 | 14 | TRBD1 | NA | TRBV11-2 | CASSRDRPSYEQYF | TGTGCCAGCAGCCGGGACAGGCCCTCCTACGAGCAGTACTTC
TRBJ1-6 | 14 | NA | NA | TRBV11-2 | CASSPDRVNSPLHF | TGTGCCAGCAGCCCGGACAGAGTTAATTCACCCCTCCACTTT
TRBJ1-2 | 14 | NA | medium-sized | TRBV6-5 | CASSYDRHPYGYTF | TGTGCCAGCAGTTACGATAGACACCCCTATGGCTACACCTTC